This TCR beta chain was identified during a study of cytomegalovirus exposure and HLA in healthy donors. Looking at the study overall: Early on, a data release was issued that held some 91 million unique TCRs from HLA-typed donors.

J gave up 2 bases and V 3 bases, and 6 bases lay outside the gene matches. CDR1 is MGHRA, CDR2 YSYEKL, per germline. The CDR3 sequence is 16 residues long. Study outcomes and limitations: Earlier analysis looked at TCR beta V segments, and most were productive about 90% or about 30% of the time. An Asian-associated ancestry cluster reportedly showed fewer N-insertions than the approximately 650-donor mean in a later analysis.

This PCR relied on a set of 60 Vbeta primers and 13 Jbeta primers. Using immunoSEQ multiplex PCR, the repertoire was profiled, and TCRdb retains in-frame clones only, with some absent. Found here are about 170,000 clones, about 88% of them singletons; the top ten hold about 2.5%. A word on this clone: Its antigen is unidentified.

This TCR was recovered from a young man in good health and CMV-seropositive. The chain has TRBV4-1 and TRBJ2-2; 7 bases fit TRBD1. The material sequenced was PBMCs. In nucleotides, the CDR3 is TGCGCCAGCAGCCACTCCGGACAGGAAAACACCGGGGAGCTGTTTTTT. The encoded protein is CASSHSGQENTGELFF.